The source of this T cell receptor (beta chain) is a study of blood T cell repertoires in COVID-19. About the study: Spain, Italy and the United States supplied samples that represented acute and convalescent COVID-19.

V lost 5 bases to trimming and J lost 4 bases; unmatched junction nucleotides: 6. CDR3 length equals 15 residues. The V gene's germline CDR1 is MNHEY and CDR2 SVGAGI. TCRdb's table, derived via immunoSEQ multiplex PCR, lists solely in-frame clones and lacks some. The profile shows 10,000 to 15,000 clones, 78% of them singletons. The sequencing sample was made of peripheral blood. The chain recombines TRBV6-5 with TRBJ2-2; 8 bases align to TRBD2. The clonotype originates from a human donor in a cohort sampled during active COVID-19. The CDR3 coding sequence is TGTGCCAGCAGTCCGCGAGCGGGGGTCACCGGGGAGCTGTTTTTT. Its protein is CASSPRAGVTGELFF.